A selection of T cell receptor beta chains follows, all from one sample in a study of shared clonotypes between healthy human individuals. Method: immunoSEQ multiplex PCR; TCRdb's copy keeps in-frame clones and lacks some. Of 2,500,000 or so clones in the sample, more than 90% are singletons; the top ten hold 0.13% to 0.15%. The specimen was naive CD4+ T cells sorted from blood. The receptors here all came from a man in his late teens or twenties in good health. Each CDR3 is given with its conserved first and last residue. A D gene is named only where the DNA matches it firmly.

j_call v_call d_call cdr3_aa cdr3_nt
TRBJ2-1 TRBV15 - CATSREGGWSSYNEQFF TGTGCCACCAGCAGAGAGGGCGGGTGGAGCTCCTACAATGAGCAGTTCTTC
TRBJ2-7 TRBV7-2 TRBD1 CASSLVGTGAYEQYF TGTGCCAGCAGCTTAGTCGGGACAGGAGCCTACGAGCAGTACTTC
TRBJ2-2 TRBV7-9 TRBD2 CASSPRRGSIGELFF TGTGCCAGCAGCCCCCGGCGGGGGTCGATCGGGGAGCTGTTTTTT
TRBJ2-3 TRBV2 TRBD1 CASRRTGGTDTQYF TGTGCCAGCAGGCGGACAGGCGGCACAGATACGCAGTATTTT
TRBJ2-1 TRBV18 TRBD2 CASSPQRGGNEQFF TGTGCCAGCTCACCACAGCGGGGTGGCAATGAGCAGTTCTTC
TRBJ2-5 TRBV6-5 - CASSRGQETQYF TGTGCCAGCAGTAGGGGTCAAGAGACCCAGTACTTC
TRBJ2-5 TRBV11-2 - CASSLGRIGETQYF TGTGCCAGCAGCTTAGGGAGGATTGGGGAGACCCAGTACTTC
TRBJ2-5 TRBV5-1 - CASTISGVETQYF TGCGCCAGCACCATCTCAGGGGTAGAGACCCAGTACTTC
TRBJ2-5 TRBV7-8 TRBD2 CASSLEWVAGAIKETQYF TGTGCCAGCAGCTTAGAATGGGTGGCGGGAGCCATAAAAGAGACCCAGTACTTC
TRBJ1-2 TRBV21-1 - CASREQGGGKNGYTF TGTGCCAGCAGGGAGCAGGGAGGGGGGAAGAATGGCTACACCTTC
TRBJ1-1 TRBV10-1 - CASSEGGAGGTEAFF TGCGCCAGCAGTGAGGGAGGCGCCGGGGGGACTGAAGCTTTCTTT
TRBJ1-5 TRBV19 - CASSTDSSGGPPQHF TGTGCCAGTAGCACGGACAGCTCAGGAGGACCGCCCCAGCATTTT
TRBJ2-3 TRBV7-2 - CASSLGLLGTGTDTQYF TGTGCCAGCAGCTTAGGACTTCTGGGAACTGGCACAGATACGCAGTATTTT
TRBJ1-2 TRBV10-3 - CAISDRQSYGYTF TGTGCCATCAGTGATCGGCAGAGCTATGGCTACACCTTC
TRBJ2-7 TRBV9 - CASSVGGAASYEQYF TGTGCCAGCAGCGTAGGAGGGGCAGCTTCCTACGAGCAGTACTTC
TRBJ1-1 TRBV7-2 TRBD1 CASTLQGSNTEAFF TGTGCCAGCACCCTACAGGGGTCGAACACTGAAGCTTTCTTT
TRBJ2-7 TRBV6-1 - CASTFSRVTDEQYF TGTGCCAGCACCTTTAGCAGGGTTACGGACGAGCAGTACTTC
TRBJ1-2 TRBV5-1 - CASSLDPGATYNYGYTF TGCGCCAGCAGCTTGGATCCAGGGGCAACTTATAACTATGGCTACACCTTC
TRBJ2-7 TRBV19 TRBD1 CASSRDRDYEQYF TGTGCCAGTAGCCGGGACAGAGACTACGAGCAGTACTTC
TRBJ2-1 TRBV30 TRBD2 CAWSVLAGFEQFF TGTGCCTGGAGTGTACTAGCGGGGTTTGAGCAGTTCTTC
TRBJ1-1 TRBV5-4 - CASSHGGGTSNTEAFF TGTGCCAGCAGCCACGGGGGAGGAACATCGAACACTGAAGCTTTCTTT
TRBJ2-3 TRBV9 TRBD2 CASSVRREGTDTQYF TGTGCCAGCAGCGTAAGGCGGGAGGGCACAGATACGCAGTATTTT
TRBJ2-7 TRBV18 - CASSKQTGYPRGGTYEQYF TGTGCCAGCTCGAAACAAACCGGATATCCCCGAGGGGGTACCTACGAGCAGTACTTC
TRBJ1-2 TRBV27 TRBD1 CASSFSGGAGGYTF TGTGCCAGCAGTTTCTCAGGGGGCGCGGGTGGCTACACCTTC
TRBJ2-5 TRBV5-1 - CASSSGVYQETQYF TGCGCCAGCAGCTCGGGAGTGTACCAAGAGACCCAGTACTTC
TRBJ2-3 TRBV7-2 TRBD1 CASSPRDRPTDTQYF TGTGCCAGCAGCCCACGGGACAGGCCGACAGATACGCAGTATTTT
TRBJ1-5 TRBV6-4 - CASSDVFGRVSLGNNQPQHF TGTGCCAGCAGTGATGTTTTTGGCAGGGTATCCCTTGGCAACAATCAGCCCCAGCATTTT
TRBJ2-7 TRBV5-1 TRBD2 CASSPPSGAYEQYF TGCGCCAGCAGCCCGCCTAGCGGGGCCTACGAGCAGTACTTC
TRBJ1-1 TRBV5-1 TRBD1 CASSTTGGSAEAFF TGCGCCAGCAGCACCACAGGGGGCAGCGCTGAAGCTTTCTTT